The clone carrying this TCR beta chain occurred many times. What it binds is unknown. The sample originates from a study of T cells after yellow fever vaccination. General study findings and limits: Overlap between CD4 and CD8 compartments was detected for a small share of clonotypes.

V was pared by 6 bases and J by 0 bases, with 12 bases between. This CDR3 is 16 amino acids long. 5'RACE template switching produced TCR cDNA carrying a universal primer site and UMIs. TCRdb re-called the 5' RACE reads through MiXCR, storing one row per CDR3 protein. The sample lists around 310,000 distinct CDR3 sequences; around 3.9% were seen once. This chain joins TRBV12-3 or TRBV12-4 and TRBJ2-6; TRBD1 is a possible D gene (6 bases). The receptor was isolated from a young man who received the YFV17D yellow fever vaccine. The specimen comprised PBMCs, sampled on the day of the yellow fever booster vaccination. DNA for the CDR3: TGTGCCAGCAGCCGACAGGTGCTCTCTGGGGCCAACGTCCTGACTTTC. This codes for CASSRQVLSGANVLTF.